The 14 T cell receptor beta chains given below trace back to one sample, sequenced in a study of molecular identifiers for immune sequencing clone quantification. MiXCR, run by TCRdb on the PCR reads, gives a single entry per CDR3 protein. The table shows some 590,000 distinct CDR3 sequences, with roughly 27% occurring only once. Sequenced input: naive CD8+ T cells from blood, with Jurkat cell RNA spiked in. The subset here: FACS-sorted CD8+CD4-CCR7+CD45RA+ naive T cells. Source of these receptors: a human donor in good health. Some libraries in this study had Jurkat cell RNA spiked in.

This clonotype was picked up one time. The chain carries TRBV6-5 and TRBJ2-1; 8 bases line up with TRBD2. V shed 4 bases and J 5 bases; nucleotides not matched to a gene: 7. The CDR3 contains 15 residues. Germline V gene sequence: CDR1 MNHEY, CDR2 SVGAGI. For the CDR3, the DNA is TGTGCCAGCAGTTTAAGCGGGGGCATACACAATGAGCAGTTCTTC. Its protein is CASSLSGGIHNEQFF.

As for this clonotype: This could be a read error, since a much larger clone is one nucleotide away. This chain uses TRBV30 with TRBJ2-1, with a tentative D call TRBD2 (5 bases). The CDR3 spans 11 residues. From germline, CDR1 is GTSNPN and CDR2 SVGIG (reference sequence). The CDR3 DNA sequence: TGTGCCTGGAGTGGCGGGTCTGAGCGGTTCTTC. This codes for CAWSGGSERFF. Combining the CDR3 with reference TRBV30 and TRBJ2-1 gives the whole variable domain SQTIHQWPATLVQPVGSPLSLECTVEGTSNPNLYWYRQAAGRGLQLLFYSVGIGQISSEVPQNLSASRPQDRQFILSSKKLLLSDSGFYLCAWSGGSERFFGPGTRLTVL.

This clonotype appeared many times. V gene TRBV7-9 combines with J gene TRBJ2-2; D not certain. The V gene's germline CDR1 is SEHNR and CDR2 FQNEAQ (reference sequence). Trimming stripped 3 bases from V and 6 bases from J, with 5 bases between. The CDR3 contains 12 residues. The CDR3 DNA follows: TGTGCCAGCAGCTTCATGGCCGGGGAGCTGTTTTTT. Amino acids: CASSFMAGELFF.

This clonotype has ten or more counts. The J gene is TRBJ1-4, the V gene TRBV7-8, with D possibly TRBD1 on 5 matching bases. Germline CDR1 is SGHVS and CDR2 is FQNEAQ. The ends were cut back, 1 base at V and 1 base at J, with 10 bases in the middle. The CDR3 extends over 16 amino acids. The CDR3, as DNA: TGTGCCAGCAGCTTAGGAGGGGACGGAACTAATGAAAAACTGTTTTTT. Encoded protein: CASSLGGDGTNEKLFF.

Comment on this clonotype: A clone one base away is much larger, so this may be a read error. The V and J genes are TRBV4-3 and TRBJ2-1; tentatively, D is TRBD2 (7 bases). The length of the CDR3 is 15 residues. Trimming took 0 bases from V and 3 from J, leaving 9 bases between them. Germline CDR1 is LGHNA and CDR2 is YSLEER. CDR3 nucleotides: TGCGCCAGCAGCCAAGACGGGGGGCTCTACAATGAGCAGTTCTTC. Its translation: CASSQDGGLYNEQFF.

This clonotype was seen repeatedly, ten times or more. The chain has TRBV30 and TRBJ1-1; 8 bases line up with TRBD1. Germline V gene data show CDR1 as GTSNPN and CDR2 as SVGIG (reference sequence). This CDR3 spans 13 amino acids. The ends lost 3 bases at V and 8 bases at J; junction bases unmatched: 8. The CDR3 nucleotides are TGTGCCTGGAGCGTTGGACAGGGAGCAGAAGCTTTCTTT. Amino acids: CAWSVGQGAEAFF.

This clonotype was found a few times. The V call is TRBV29-1, the J call TRBJ2-5; perhaps D is TRBD1 or TRBD2 (5 bases each). The germline gives CDR1 SQVTM, CDR2 ANQGSEA. This CDR3 is 12 amino acids long. The V gene lost 3 bases and the J gene lost 9 bases, with 14 bases spanning the gap. The CDR3 bases are TGCAGCGTTGAGGGGACGTACGAGGCCCAGTACTTC. Encoded protein: CSVEGTYEAQYF.

A few counts support this clonotype. The V gene is TRBV5-4, the J gene TRBJ1-5; possibly TRBD1 for D (5 bases). Germline V lookup: CDR1 SGHNT, CDR2 YYREEE (reference sequence). There are 17 residues in the CDR3. Trimming removed 8 bases at V and 3 bases at J, with 24 bases between. As DNA, the CDR3 is TGTGCCAGTAATGGGGCGGGAGTTGGGCTAGACAATCAGCCCCAGCATTTT. Protein product: CASNGAGVGLDNQPQHF. The full variable domain, in which reference TRBV5-4 and TRBJ1-5 provide the parts outside the CDR3, is ETGVTQSPTHLIKTRGQQVTLRCSSQSGHNTVSWYQQALGQGPQFIFQYYREEENGRGNFPPRFSGLQFPNYSSELNVNALELDDSALYLCASNGAGVGLDNQPQHFGDGTRLSIL.

This clonotype showed up many times. The gene calls are TRBV9 and TRBJ2-3; 8 bases agree with TRBD2. Germline-derived CDR1 and CDR2 are SGDLS and YYNGEE. With V trimmed by 4 bases and J by 2 bases, 3 bases remained unmatched. CDR3 size: 14 residues. In DNA, the CDR3 is TGTGCCAGCAGCCTAGCGGGTCTCACAGATACGCAGTATTTT. Its protein is CASSLAGLTDTQYF.

This clonotype was seen many times. The CDR3 nucleotides are TGCAGTGCTAGGTTCGTTGGCGAAATGGACAATCAGCCCCAGCATTTT. This gives the protein CSARFVGEMDNQPQHF. The J gene is TRBJ1-5, the V gene TRBV20-1; D call uncertain. V was cut by 3 bases and J by 3 bases, with 18 bases left in between. The CDR3 has 16 amino acids. Germline V CDR1 and CDR2: DFQATT, SNEGSKA (reference sequence).

This clonotype was counted a few times. The V call is TRBV19, the J call TRBJ2-7, with 9 bases identical to TRBD1. Germline trimming cut 7 bases from V and 6 bases from J; bases unmatched to any gene: 10. Germline loops: CDR1 LNHDA, CDR2 SQIVND (reference sequence). The CDR3 is 14 amino acids. The CDR3, as DNA: TGTGCCAGTAAACCGGGACAGGGAGGTCTCGAGCAGTACTTC. It encodes CASKPGQGGLEQYF.

Concerning this clonotype: A read error may account for a junction end that differs from germline. This chain joins TRBV20-1 and TRBJ1-1, with D tentatively TRBD1 (5 bases). CDR1 and CDR2 (germline): DFQATT, SNEGSKA (reference sequence). The CDR3 extends over 13 amino acids. Here the CDR3 DNA reads TGCAGTGCCCTTGGGGCAGAAACCACTGCAGCTTTCTTT. As protein: CSALGAETTAAFF.

V gene TRBV9 combines with J gene TRBJ2-2; 10 nucleotides line up with TRBD1. The V segment lost 0 bases and the J segment 5 bases; nucleotides outside the gene matches: 4. Germline-derived CDR1 and CDR2 are SGDLS and YYNGEE. The CDR3 totals 16 residues. The CDR3 spells CASSVVEGQGTGELFF. Here the CDR3 DNA reads TGTGCCAGCAGCGTAGTGGAGGGACAGGGGACCGGGGAGCTGTTTTTT.

This clonotype came up many times. This chain connects TRBV7-9 to TRBJ1-1; 9 bases are a match to TRBD1. Germline CDR1 and CDR2: SEHNR and FQNEAQ (reference sequence). V lost 5 bases, J lost 7 bases, and 8 bases stayed unmatched. This CDR3 region has 14 residues. CDR3 residues: CASSAEDRGGEAFF. CDR3 in DNA: TGTGCCAGCAGCGCGGAGGACAGGGGTGGTGAAGCTTTCTTT.